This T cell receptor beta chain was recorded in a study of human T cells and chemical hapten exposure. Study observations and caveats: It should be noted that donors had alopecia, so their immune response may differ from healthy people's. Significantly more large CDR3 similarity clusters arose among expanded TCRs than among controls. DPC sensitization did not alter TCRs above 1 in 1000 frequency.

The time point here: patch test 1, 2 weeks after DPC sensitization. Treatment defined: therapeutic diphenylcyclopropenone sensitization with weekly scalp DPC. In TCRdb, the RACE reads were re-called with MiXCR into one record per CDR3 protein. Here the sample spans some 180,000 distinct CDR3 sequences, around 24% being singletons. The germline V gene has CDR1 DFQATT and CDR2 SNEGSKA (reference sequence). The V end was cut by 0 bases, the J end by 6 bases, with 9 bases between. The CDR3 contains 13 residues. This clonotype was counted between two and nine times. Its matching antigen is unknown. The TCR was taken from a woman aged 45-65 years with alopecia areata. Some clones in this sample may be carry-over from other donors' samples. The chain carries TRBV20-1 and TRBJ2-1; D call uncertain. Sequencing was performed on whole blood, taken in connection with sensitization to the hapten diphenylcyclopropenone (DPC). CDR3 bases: TGCAGTGCTAGAGATCCCCTGGCCAATGAGCAGTTCTTC. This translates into CSARDPLANEQFF.